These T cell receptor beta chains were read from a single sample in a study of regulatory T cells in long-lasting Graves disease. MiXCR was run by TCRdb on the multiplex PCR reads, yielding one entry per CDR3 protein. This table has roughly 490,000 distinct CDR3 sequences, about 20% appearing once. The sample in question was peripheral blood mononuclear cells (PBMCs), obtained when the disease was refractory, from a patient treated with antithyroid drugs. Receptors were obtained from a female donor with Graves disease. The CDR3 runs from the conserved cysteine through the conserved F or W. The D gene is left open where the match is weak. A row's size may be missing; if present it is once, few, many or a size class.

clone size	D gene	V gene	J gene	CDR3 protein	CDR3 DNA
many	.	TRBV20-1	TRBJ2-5	CSARPVGLQETQYF	TGCAGTGCTAGACCCGTGGGACTCCAAGAGACCCAGTACTTC
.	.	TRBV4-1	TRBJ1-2	CASSQGEETLYGYTF	TGCGCCAGCAGCCAAGGGGAGGAGACTCTATATGGCTACACCTTC
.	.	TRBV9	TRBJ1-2	CASSVSAGDGYTF	TGTGCCAGCAGCGTCAGTGCGGGGGATGGCTACACCTTC
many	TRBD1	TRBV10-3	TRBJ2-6	CAISAGTGEPAGANVLTF	TGTGCCATCAGTGCCGGGACAGGGGAGCCCGCTGGGGCCAACGTCCTGACTTTC
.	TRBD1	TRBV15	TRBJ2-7	CATSDRGGDYEQYF	TGTGCCACCAGCGACAGGGGCGGGGACTACGAGCAGTACTTC
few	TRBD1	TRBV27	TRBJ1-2	CASRPQDRVYGYTF	TGTGCCAGCAGACCCCAGGACAGGGTTTATGGCTACACCTTC
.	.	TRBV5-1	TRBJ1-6	CASSSRGGDSPLHF	TGCGCCAGCAGTAGCCGGGGCGGGGATTCACCCCTCCACTTT
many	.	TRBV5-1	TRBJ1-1	CASSDTGQLNTEAFF	TGTGCCAGCAGCGATACTGGGCAGCTGAACACTGAAGCTTTCTTT
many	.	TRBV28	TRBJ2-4	CASSLPNSGLAKNIQYF	TGTGCCAGCAGTTTACCTAACAGCGGACTAGCCAAAAACATTCAGTACTTC
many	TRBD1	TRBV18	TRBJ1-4	CASSWDRGEKLFF	TGTGCCAGCAGCTGGGACAGGGGTGAAAAACTGTTTTTT
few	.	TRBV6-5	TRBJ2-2	CASSYSRNTGELFF	TGTGCCAGCAGTTACTCAAGGAATACCGGGGAGCTGTTTTTT
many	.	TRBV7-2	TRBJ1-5	CASSSGGFGNQPQHF	TGTGCCAGCAGCTCGGGGGGTTTTGGCAATCAGCCCCAGCATTTT
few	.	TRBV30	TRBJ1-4	CAWMRNEKLFF	TGTGCCTGGATGCGGAATGAAAAACTGTTTTTT
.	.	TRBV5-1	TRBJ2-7	CASSPRLGGPSSYEQYF	TGCGCCAGCAGCCCCCGGTTGGGGGGCCCCTCCTCCTACGAGCAGTACTTC
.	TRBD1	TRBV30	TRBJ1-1	CAWRRRDRGTEAFF	TGTGCCTGGAGGCGCCGGGACAGGGGAACTGAAGCTTTCTTT
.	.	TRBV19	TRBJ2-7	CASSPRRPPSYEQYF	TGTGCCAGTAGTCCCCGGAGGCCGCCATCCTACGAGCAGTACTTC
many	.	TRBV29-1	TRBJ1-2	CSVEAVTNYGYTF	TGCAGCGTTGAGGCGGTGACTAACTATGGCTACACCTTC
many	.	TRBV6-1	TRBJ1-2	CASKDLTLYGYTF	TGTGCCAGCAAAGACCTCACCCTCTATGGCTACACCTTC
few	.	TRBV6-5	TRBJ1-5	CASSYGNSPGSQPQHF	TGTGCCAGCAGTTACGGAAACTCACCTGGAAGTCAGCCCCAGCATTTT
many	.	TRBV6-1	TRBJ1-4	CASKSVGDNEKLFF	TGTGCCAGCAAGTCCGTGGGCGATAATGAAAAACTGTTTTTT
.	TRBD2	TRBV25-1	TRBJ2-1	CASSELLAGGRGSNEQFF	TGTGCCAGCAGTGAATTGCTAGCGGGAGGGCGGGGCAGCAATGAGCAGTTCTTC
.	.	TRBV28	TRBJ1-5	CASSWDTAVDQPQHF	TGTGCCAGCAGTTGGGACACGGCAGTGGATCAGCCCCAGCATTTT
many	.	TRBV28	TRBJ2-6	CASRTSSGANVLTF	TGTGCCAGCCGTACGTCCTCTGGGGCCAACGTCCTGACTTTC
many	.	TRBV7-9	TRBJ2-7	CASSGGSAYEQYF	TGTGCCAGCAGCGGCGGCTCAGCCTACGAGCAGTACTTC
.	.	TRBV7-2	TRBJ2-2	CASSWSPGPGELFF	TGTGCCAGCAGCTGGTCCCCGGGGCCCGGGGAGCTGTTTTTT
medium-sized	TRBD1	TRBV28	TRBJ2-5	CASRRQGGEETQYF	TGTGCCAGCAGGAGACAGGGGGGGGAAGAGACCCAGTACTTC
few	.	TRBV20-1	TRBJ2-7	CSATRGSLRAYEQYF	TGCAGTGCTACTCGGGGCAGTCTACGCGCCTACGAGCAGTACTTC
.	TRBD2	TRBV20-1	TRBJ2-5	CSAGPTSQGETQYF	TGCAGTGCTGGCCCGACTAGCCAAGGAGAGACCCAGTACTTC